Listed below are T cell receptor beta chains from one sample, sequenced in a study of CD8 T cells in Susac syndrome. TCRdb ran MiXCR on the immunoSEQ multiplex PCR reads and lists one entry per CDR3 protein. The table lists tens of thousands of distinct CDR3 sequences, approximately 94% of them singletons. The sequenced material came from CD8+ T cells from PBMCs. The receptors come from a human donor with multiple sclerosis. Both conserved end residues are part of each CDR3. The D gene is left open where the match is weak. A row's size may be missing; if present it is once, few, many or a size class.

V	size	D	J	DNA	CDR3
TRBV6-2/TRBV6-3	NA	NA	TRBJ2-7	TGTGCCAGCAGTTACGGGTTTTCCGAGCAGTACTTC	CASSYGFSEQYF
TRBV25-1	few	NA	TRBJ1-2	TGTGCCAGCAGTGAATCCGGCTATGGCTACACCTTC	CASSESGYGYTF
TRBV12-3/TRBV12-4	NA	NA	TRBJ2-5	TGTGCCAGCAGTTTAGCGCAGAGGGACGGGGTCCAGTACTTC	CASSLAQRDGVQYF
TRBV5-1	NA	NA	TRBJ1-5	TGCGCCAGCAGCGGTCAGGGAGAATCAGGCAATCAGCCCCAGCATTTT	CASSGQGESGNQPQHF
TRBV27	NA	NA	TRBJ2-7	TGTGCCAGCAGTCGGACTACTTCTTCCTACGAGCAGTACTTC	CASSRTTSSYEQYF
TRBV12-5	NA	TRBD1	TRBJ2-6	TGTGCTAGTGGTCCGAAGGACAGGGACGCCATCCTGACTTTC	CASGPKDRDAILTF
TRBV11-2	once	NA	TRBJ1-1	TGTGCCAGCAGCTTAGCTCCTCAAACTGAAGCTTTCTTT	CASSLAPQTEAFF
TRBV15	NA	TRBD1	TRBJ2-7	TGTGCCACCAGCAGACAACTCCCGGGACAGGGATTCGACGAGCAGTACTTC	CATSRQLPGQGFDEQYF
TRBV6-5	NA	NA	TRBJ1-2	TGTGCCAGCAGCCTGGGACTCCTCTATGGCTACACCTTC	CASSLGLLYGYTF
TRBV30	NA	NA	TRBJ1-1	TGTGCCTGGAGTGTAGAAACGGTGAACACTGAAGCTTTCTTT	CAWSVETVNTEAFF
TRBV27	NA	TRBD1	TRBJ2-5	TGTGCCAGCAGTTTGCGCCCGGACAGGTTCCCTGAAGAGACCCAGTACTTC	CASSLRPDRFPEETQYF
TRBV25-1	NA	NA	TRBJ2-7	TGTGCCAGCAGTGAATATAGCGGCTACGAGCAGTACTTC	CASSEYSGYEQYF
TRBV3-1	NA	TRBD1	TRBJ2-7	TGTGCCAGCAGCCAAGTAGGGACAGCCTACGAGCAGTACTTC	CASSQVGTAYEQYF
TRBV7-9	once	NA	TRBJ2-7	TGTGCCAGCAGCTTAGGGGGGTTAGCGGTGTACGAGCAGTACTTC	CASSLGGLAVYEQYF
TRBV6-5	NA	TRBD1	TRBJ2-4	TGTGCCAGCAGTAACCCGGGACAGGACCCCAAAAGTGTTCAGTACTTC	CASSNPGQDPKSVQYF
TRBV4-1	once	NA	TRBJ2-7	TGCGCCAGCAGCCAAACATTCTATTACGAGCAGTACTTC	CASSQTFYYEQYF
TRBV12-3/TRBV12-4	NA	NA	TRBJ2-2	TGTGCCAGCAGTTCCCGCTGGGCGGGAGGGGAGCTGTTTTTT	CASSSRWAGGELFF
TRBV7-7	NA	NA	TRBJ2-2	TGTGCTAGCAGCTTAGATACTTATACCAAAAACGAACGAACTTCGAACACCGGGGAGCTGTTTTTT	CASSLDTYTKNERTSNTGELFF
TRBV30	NA	NA	TRBJ2-3	TGTGCCTGGAGTACTGGCACAGATACGCAGTATTTT	CAWSTGTDTQYF
TRBV24-1	NA	TRBD1	TRBJ2-5	TGTGCCACCAGTGATTTGGGCAGGGGGCATTCAGGAGAGACCCAGTACTTC	CATSDLGRGHSGETQYF
TRBV18	NA	NA	TRBJ2-7	TGTGCCAGCTCACCGTCCGGGGGCATCTACGAGCAGTACTTC	CASSPSGGIYEQYF
TRBV29-1	NA	NA	TRBJ2-1	TGCAGCGTCCTACCGCGGGCAGGGATTTACAATGAGCAGTTCTTC	CSVLPRAGIYNEQFF